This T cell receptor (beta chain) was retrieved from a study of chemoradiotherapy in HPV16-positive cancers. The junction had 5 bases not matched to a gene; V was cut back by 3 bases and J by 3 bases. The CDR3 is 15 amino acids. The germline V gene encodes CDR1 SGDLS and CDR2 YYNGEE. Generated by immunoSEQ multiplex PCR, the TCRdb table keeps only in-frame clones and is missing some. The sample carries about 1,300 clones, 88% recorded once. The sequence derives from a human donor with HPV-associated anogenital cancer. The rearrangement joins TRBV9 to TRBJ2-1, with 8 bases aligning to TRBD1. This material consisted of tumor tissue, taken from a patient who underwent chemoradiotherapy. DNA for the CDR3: TGTGCCAGCAGCGCCGGGACAGGAGACTACAATGAGCAGTTCTTC. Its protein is CASSAGTGDYNEQFF.